The clone carrying this T cell receptor beta chain was picked up many times. Its target is not known. The sample is drawn from a study of identical twins. Study-wide findings and caveats: Beta clonotypes that were abundant in cord blood contained fewer insertions, a pattern absent from memory repertoires. Low generation-probability sequences were in excess among twin-shared out-of-frame alpha sequences.

MiXCR, run by TCRdb on the 5' RACE reads, gives a single entry per CDR3 protein. The sample lists about 690,000 distinct CDR3 sequences, around 6.1% occurring once. Germline V gene lookup returns CDR1 SQVTM and CDR2 ANQGSEA. The V segment lost 7 bases and the J segment 4 bases; nucleotides outside the gene matches: 4. This CDR3 has 12 amino acids. The sequence was collected from a man aged 18 to 30 in good health. This rearrangement joins TRBV29-1 to TRBJ1-5; 7 bases map to TRBD1. Sequenced: naive T cells sorted from blood. CDR3 protein: CSAQGGNQPQHF. CDR3 coding DNA: TGCAGCGCCCAGGGGGGTAATCAGCCCCAGCATTTT.